The clone carrying this TCR beta chain was found a few times. Of the isolated RNA, all was reverse transcribed, and so the sequenced material was expressed TCRB transcripts. This table comes from immunoSEQ multiplex PCR, and its TCRdb copy is limited to in-frame clones, with some not included. The sample shows hundreds of thousands of clones, 30% of them seen only once. Purity exceeded 98% in all sorted populations. The data originate from a study of beta chain features in type 1 diabetes. CDR3 length: 17 residues. Germline V CDR1 and CDR2: MDHEN, SYDVKM. With 7 bases clipped from V and 1 base from J, the junction kept 7 bases outside the gene matches.

The specimen sequenced was naive CD4+ T cells from blood. The chain employs TRBV28 and TRBJ2-3; 14 bases match TRBD2. The TCR comes from a man between 18 and 29 years old in good health. Written as DNA, the CDR3 is TGTGCCAGCACTTCCGGACTAGCGGGAGGACGCACAGATACGCAGTATTTT. Its translation: CASTSGLAGGRTDTQYF.